The T cell receptor beta chain under discussion was sequenced for a study of blood T cell repertoires in COVID-19. Study-wide background: COVID-19 samples, acute and convalescent, were from the United States, Italy and Spain. Sample material is recorded as cDNA or gDNA derived from T cells, B-cell-depleted T cells, or PBMCs.

The table came from immunoSEQ multiplex PCR; TCRdb's copy has only in-frame clones and leaves some out. The sample lists around 200,000 clones; around 87% were seen once. Germline V gene sequence: CDR1 MNHEY, CDR2 SVGAGI. Trimming left V 7 bases short and J 1 base short, with 7 bases between. This CDR3 has 13 amino acids. Sequenced: peripheral blood. The source is a man aged 35 to 55 with active or convalescent COVID-19. The V gene is TRBV6-5, the J gene TRBJ2-2, with D uncertain. CDR3: CASIQQNTGELFF. The CDR3 DNA is TGTGCCAGCATCCAACAGAACACCGGGGAGCTGTTTTTT.